These 26 T cell receptor beta chains were all obtained from the same sample, sequenced in a study of blood T cell repertoires in COVID-19. Assay used: immunoSEQ multiplex PCR; TCRdb lists only in-frame clones, some missing. The table shows about 270,000 clones, with roughly 84% occurring only once. Specimen: peripheral blood. The receptors were gathered from a human donor in a cohort sampled during active COVID-19.

The chain carries TRBV2 and TRBJ2-1; D is unresolved. This CDR3 contains 12 residues. The germline V gene has CDR1 SNHLY and CDR2 FYNNEI. With 2 bases removed from V and 9 bases from J, the gap between germline ends came to 8 bases. This CDR3 is CASSENALEQFF. The CDR3 DNA follows: TGTGCCAGCAGTGAAAACGCGCTTGAGCAGTTCTTC.

This chain connects TRBV4-3 to TRBJ2-3; D is unresolved. V lost 0 bases to trimming and J lost 1 base, with 8 bases between them. The CDR3 is 15 residues long. Germline V gene lookup returns CDR1 LGHNA and CDR2 YSLEER. The CDR3 here is CASSQDPVRTDTQYF. In DNA form, the CDR3 reads TGCGCCAGCAGCCAAGATCCGGTCCGCACAGATACGCAGTATTTT.

The chain employs TRBV19 and TRBJ2-7; the match to TRBD2 covers 9 bases. Losses at the gene ends were 2 bases for V and 1 base for J; bases not matched to a gene: 3. Looked up from germline, CDR1 is LNHDA and CDR2 is SQIVND (reference sequence). The CDR3 consists of 15 residues. CDR3 sequence reads: CASSISGGMSYEQYF. The CDR3 nucleotides read TGTGCCAGTAGTATAAGCGGGGGGATGTCCTACGAGCAGTACTTC.

The gene calls are TRBV11-1 and TRBJ2-1; 10 bases match TRBD2. Germline trimming cut 5 bases from V and 6 bases from J; bases unmatched to any gene: 10. Germline V gives CDR1 SGHAT, CDR2 FQDESV (reference sequence). The CDR3 totals 16 residues. The CDR3 bases are TGTGCCAGCAGCCAGGCCTCTAGCGGGAGCCTCAATGAGCAGTTCTTC. It codes for CASSQASSGSLNEQFF.

This clone came up many times. CDR3 amino acids: CATSKLAGSSYNEQFF. The CDR3 coding sequence is TGTGCCACCAGCAAGTTAGCGGGGAGTTCCTACAATGAGCAGTTCTTC. The rearrangement joins TRBV15 to TRBJ2-1, with 8 bases matching TRBD2. Germline values: CDR1 LNHNV, CDR2 YYDKDF (reference sequence). J gave up 1 base and V 4 bases, and 6 bases lay outside the gene matches. The CDR3 is 16 residues long.

This rearrangement joins TRBV13 to TRBJ2-2; the D is unclear. The CDR3 is made up of 16 amino acids. Per the germline V gene, CDR1 is PRHDT and CDR2 is FYEKMQ (reference sequence). V lost 1 base, J lost 1 base, and 10 bases lay in between. CDR3 nucleotides: TGTGCCAGCAGCTTAGTTGGGCAGGAGAACACCGGGGAGCTGTTTTTT. This translates into CASSLVGQENTGELFF. The variable domain in full, with the rest retrieved from reference TRBV13 and TRBJ2-2, is AAGVIQSPRHLIKEKRETATLKCYPIPRHDTVYWYQQGPGQDPQFLISFYEKMQSDKGSIPDRFSAQQFSDYHSELNMSSLELGDSALYFCASSLVGQENTGELFFGEGSRLTVL.

The V gene is TRBV9, the J gene TRBJ2-2, with 7 bases that match TRBD1. V was pared by 3 bases and J by 0 bases, with 5 bases of the junction left unmatched. The germline V gene has CDR1 SGDLS and CDR2 YYNGEE. The CDR3 covers 16 residues. The CDR3 nucleotides are TGTGCCAGCAGCGCCAGACAGGGTTCGAACACCGGGGAGCTGTTTTTT. Translated, it gives CASSARQGSNTGELFF.

V usage is TRBV2 and J usage is TRBJ2-7, with D possibly matching TRBD1 (5 bases). Between the trimmed V and J ends, which lost 4 bases and 3 bases, there was a span of 10 bases. Germline lookup yields CDR1 SNHLY and CDR2 FYNNEI. The CDR3 extends over 13 amino acids. CDR3 in amino acids: CASSGQTFYEQYF. The CDR3 bases are TGTGCCAGCAGTGGACAGACATTCTACGAGCAGTACTTC.

This chain joins TRBV5-4 and TRBJ2-7; D is possibly TRBD2 (5 bases). Germline CDR1 reads SGHNT; CDR2 reads YYREEE (reference sequence). Between the trimmed V and J ends, which lost 3 bases and 7 bases, there was a span of 14 bases. This CDR3 region has 13 residues. The CDR3 sequence is CASSSSTTGEQYF. CDR3 nucleotide sequence: TGTGCCAGCAGCTCCTCTACCACGGGGGAGCAGTACTTC.

The chain carries TRBV4-1 and TRBJ2-7, with a possible D match to TRBD2 (6 bases). This CDR3 region has 16 residues. CDR1 is MGHRA and CDR2 is YSYEKL in the germline V gene. Trimming shortened V by 3 bases and J by 4 bases, and 19 bases separated the two germline ends. The CDR3 bases are TGCGCCAGCAGCCATCGCCTTTATGGGGGGAGGTACGAGCAGTACTTC. This gives the protein CASSHRLYGGRYEQYF.

The gene calls are TRBV24-1 and TRBJ2-1, with D possibly matching TRBD2 (6 bases). CDR3 length equals 15 residues. The V and J ends lost 5 bases and 4 bases respectively, with 14 bases between them. Germline V gene sequence: CDR1 KGHDR, CDR2 SFDVKD. CDR3 in DNA: TGTGCCACCAGTGTGGTAGCGGCCTTATACAATGAGCAGTTCTTC. Translated: CATSVVAALYNEQFF.

In this sample, this clone turned up a few times. V gene TRBV7-9 combines with J gene TRBJ1-1; the D is unclear. CDR1 SEHNR and CDR2 FQNEAQ come from the germline V gene (reference sequence). Between the trimmed V and J ends, which lost 4 bases and 1 base, there was a span of 10 bases. This CDR3 has 14 amino acids. The CDR3 is CASSYPTRNTEAFF. CDR3 sequence (DNA): TGTGCCAGCAGCTACCCGACAAGGAACACTGAAGCTTTCTTT.

This chain links TRBV6-5 with TRBJ2-5, with 7 bases fitting TRBD2. The CDR3 loop spans 15 amino acids. Germline V gene data show CDR1 as MNHEY and CDR2 as SVGAGI. The ends lost 5 bases at V and 2 bases at J; junction bases unmatched: 8. The CDR3 spells CASSRLALPQETQYF. The CDR3 DNA reads TGTGCCAGCAGTAGACTAGCTCTCCCACAAGAGACCCAGTACTTC.

This rearrangement joins TRBV5-1 to TRBJ2-3; no definite D call. Germline assignment: CDR1 SGHRS and CDR2 YFSETQ. V dropped 1 base and J dropped 3 bases, with 12 bases sitting between them. The CDR3 consists of 15 residues. The CDR3 coding sequence is TGCGCCAGCAGCTTGCTATCATCCCCAACAGATACGCAGTATTTT. Its translation is CASSLLSSPTDTQYF.

The rearrangement joins TRBV3-1 (or the pseudogene TRBV3-2) to TRBJ1-6; D is ambiguous. V dropped 2 bases and J dropped 12 bases, with 20 bases sitting between them. From germline, CDR1 is LGHDT and CDR2 YNNKEL (reference sequence). The CDR3 runs 16 residues. CDR3 residues: CASSQQARVQGGPLHF. CDR3 coding DNA: TGTGCCAGCAGCCAACAGGCCCGGGTCCAAGGAGGACCCCTCCACTTT.

This chain uses TRBV6-1 with TRBJ1-1; maybe TRBD1 (5 bases). The CDR3 loop spans 13 amino acids. In germline, CDR1 is MNHNS, CDR2 SASEGT. Deletions cut 2 bases from V and 5 bases from J, with 9 bases between. The CDR3 reads CASSEQGSTEAFF. CDR3 coding DNA: TGTGCCAGCAGTGAACAGGGCAGTACTGAAGCTTTCTTT.

The V call is TRBV15, the J call TRBJ1-1; the D gene is possibly TRBD1 (6 bases). Trimming removed 2 bases at V and 1 base at J, with 17 bases between. Germline V gene data show CDR1 as LNHNV and CDR2 as YYDKDF (reference sequence). The CDR3 is made up of 17 amino acids. CDR3 nucleotide sequence: TGTGCCACCAGCAGATTGCCCTCGGGGGGGCGGAACACTGAAGCTTTCTTT. Amino acid sequence: CATSRLPSGGRNTEAFF. Together with reference TRBV15 and TRBJ1-1, the CDR3 gives the full variable domain: DAMVIQNPRYQVTQFGKPVTLSCSQTLNHNVMYWYQQKSSQAPKLLFHYYDKDFNNEADTPDNFQSRRPNTSFCFLDIRSPGLGDTAMYLCATSRLPSGGRNTEAFFGQGTRLTVV.

V usage is TRBV3-1 (or the pseudogene TRBV3-2) and J usage is TRBJ2-5, with D unclear. Germline values: CDR1 LGHDT, CDR2 YNNKEL (reference sequence). Trimming left V 1 base short and J 5 bases short, with 11 bases between. This CDR3 spans 14 amino acids. The CDR3 loop is CASSQGWQAETQYF. In DNA, the CDR3 is TGTGCCAGCAGCCAAGGCTGGCAGGCGGAGACCCAGTACTTC.

This clone came up once. The chain has TRBV12-3 or TRBV12-4 and TRBJ2-3; the D is unclear. CDR3 length: 12 residues. The germline V and J ends were trimmed by 2 bases and 6 bases, with 6 bases remaining between them. CDR3 sequence reads: CASSLLDDTQYF. The CDR3 nucleotides are TGTGCCAGCAGTTTACTAGACGATACGCAGTATTTT.

This chain joins TRBV20-1 and TRBJ2-5; D might be TRBD1 (6 bases). This CDR3 contains 11 residues. Germline values: CDR1 DFQATT, CDR2 SNEGSKA (reference sequence). The CDR3 DNA reads as TGCAACATGGGACATCCCGAGACCCAGTACTTC. It translates to CNMGHPETQYF.

This chain joins TRBV3-1 (or the pseudogene TRBV3-2) and TRBJ1-4, with D perhaps TRBD1 (5 bases). This CDR3 comprises 17 residues. Trimming removed 0 bases from V and 8 bases from J, with 19 bases in between. From germline, CDR1 is LGHDT and CDR2 YNNKEL (reference sequence). CDR3 bases: TGTGCCAGCAGCCAAGAGGGTCGGAGGGGTCGGAGGGAAAAACTGTTTTTT. This gives the protein CASSQEGRRGRREKLFF.

The chain employs TRBV10-2 and TRBJ1-1; 7 bases map to TRBD1. The CDR3 sequence is 14 residues long. Germline V gives CDR1 WSHSY, CDR2 SAAADI. V trimming: 6 bases; J trimming: 5 bases; junction bases outside the gene matches: 9. DNA for the CDR3: TGCGCCAGCAGCCTTGACAGGGATGAAACTGAAGCTTTCTTT. It is translated as CASSLDRDETEAFF.

This clone was detected a few times. J is TRBJ1-6 and V is TRBV9; 7 bases align to TRBD1. This CDR3 contains 15 residues. Trimming cost V 1 base and J 7 bases; bases outside gene matches: 5. The V gene's germline CDR1 is SGDLS and CDR2 YYNGEE. CDR3 residues: CASSVMDRLNSPLHF. DNA for the CDR3: TGTGCCAGCAGCGTAATGGACAGGTTAAATTCACCCCTCCACTTT. Drawing the rest from reference TRBV9 and TRBJ1-6, the complete variable domain is DSGVTQTPKHLITATGQRVTLRCSPRSGDLSVYWYQQSLDQGLQFLIQYYNGEERAKGNILERFSAQQFPDLHSELNLSSLELGDSALYFCASSVMDRLNSPLHFGNGTRLTVT.

This sequence joins TRBV4-1 and TRBJ2-7; 7 nucleotides agree with TRBD2. The trim removed 3 bases at V and 1 base at J, leaving 9 bases unmatched. The CDR3 extends over 16 amino acids. The germline gives CDR1 MGHRA, CDR2 YSYEKL. CDR3 loop: CASSQERGRGSYEQYF. CDR3 DNA sequence: TGCGCCAGCAGCCAGGAGCGGGGAAGAGGGTCCTACGAGCAGTACTTC.

J is TRBJ1-5 and V is TRBV12-5; maybe TRBD1 (5 bases). Trimming took 6 bases from V and 3 from J, leaving 9 bases between them. Germline lookup yields CDR1 LGHNT and CDR2 FRNRAP. The CDR3 consists of 13 residues. The CDR3 DNA reads as TGTGCTAGTGGCCAGGGAAACAATCAGCCCCAGCATTTT. Its translation is CASGQGNNQPQHF.

The genes are TRBV12-3 or TRBV12-4 and TRBJ1-1, with D unclear. The V and J ends lost 3 bases and 0 bases respectively, with 5 bases between them. The CDR3 runs 13 residues. The CDR3 here is CASSFLMNTEAFF. CDR3 DNA sequence: TGTGCCAGCAGTTTTTTAATGAACACTGAAGCTTTCTTT.